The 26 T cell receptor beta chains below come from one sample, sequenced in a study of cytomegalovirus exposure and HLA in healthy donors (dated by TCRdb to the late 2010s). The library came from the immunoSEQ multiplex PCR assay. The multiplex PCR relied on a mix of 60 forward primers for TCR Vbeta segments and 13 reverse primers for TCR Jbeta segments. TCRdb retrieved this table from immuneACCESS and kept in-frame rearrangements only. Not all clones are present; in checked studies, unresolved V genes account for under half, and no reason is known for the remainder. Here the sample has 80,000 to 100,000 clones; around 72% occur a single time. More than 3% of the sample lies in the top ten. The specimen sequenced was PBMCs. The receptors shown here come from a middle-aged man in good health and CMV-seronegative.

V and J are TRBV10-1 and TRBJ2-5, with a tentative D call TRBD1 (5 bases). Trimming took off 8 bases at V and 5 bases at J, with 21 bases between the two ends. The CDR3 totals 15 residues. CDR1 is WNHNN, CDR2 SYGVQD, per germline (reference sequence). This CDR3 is CASVDPTRVLETQYF. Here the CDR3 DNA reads TGCGCCAGCGTGGATCCGACCAGGGTGTTGGAGACCCAGTACTTC.

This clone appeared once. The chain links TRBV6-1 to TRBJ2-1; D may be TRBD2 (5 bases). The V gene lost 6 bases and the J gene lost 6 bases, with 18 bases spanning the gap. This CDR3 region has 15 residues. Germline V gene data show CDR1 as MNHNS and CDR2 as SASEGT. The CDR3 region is CASRRDPSYANEQFF. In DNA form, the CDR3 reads TGTGCCAGCAGACGGGATCCTAGCTACGCCAATGAGCAGTTCTTC.

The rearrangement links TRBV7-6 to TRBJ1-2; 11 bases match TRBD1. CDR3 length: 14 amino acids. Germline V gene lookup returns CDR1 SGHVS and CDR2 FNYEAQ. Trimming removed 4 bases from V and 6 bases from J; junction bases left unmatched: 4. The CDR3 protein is CASSWGTGGDGYTF. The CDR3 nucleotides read TGTGCCAGCAGCTGGGGGACAGGGGGGGATGGCTACACCTTC.

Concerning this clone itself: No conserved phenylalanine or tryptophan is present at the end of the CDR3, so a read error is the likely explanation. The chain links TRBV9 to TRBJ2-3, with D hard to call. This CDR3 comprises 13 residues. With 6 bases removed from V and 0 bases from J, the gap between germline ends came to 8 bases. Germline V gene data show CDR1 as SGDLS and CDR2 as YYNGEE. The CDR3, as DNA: TGTGCCAGCACCTTAGACAGCACAGATACGCAGTATGTT. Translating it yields CASTLDSTDTQYV.

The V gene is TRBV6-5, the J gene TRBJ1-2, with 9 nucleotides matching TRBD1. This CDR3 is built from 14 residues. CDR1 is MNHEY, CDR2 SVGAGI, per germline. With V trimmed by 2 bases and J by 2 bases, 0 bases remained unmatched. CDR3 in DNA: TGTGCCAGCAGTTACGGACAGGGGAACTATGGCTACACCTTC. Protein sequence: CASSYGQGNYGYTF.

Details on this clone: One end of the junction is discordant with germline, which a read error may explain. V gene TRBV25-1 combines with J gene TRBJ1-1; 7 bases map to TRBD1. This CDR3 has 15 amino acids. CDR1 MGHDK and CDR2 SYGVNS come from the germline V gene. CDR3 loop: CANSEFEGADTEAFF. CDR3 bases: TGTGCCAACAGTGAATTTGAGGGGGCGGACACTGAAGCTTTCTTT.

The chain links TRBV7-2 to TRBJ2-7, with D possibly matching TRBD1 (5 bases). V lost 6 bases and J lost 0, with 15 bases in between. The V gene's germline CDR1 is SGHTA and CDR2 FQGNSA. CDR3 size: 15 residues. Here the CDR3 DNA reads TGTGCCAGCAGTTCCCAGGGTTTGGTCTCCTACGAGCAGTACTTC. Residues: CASSSQGLVSYEQYF.

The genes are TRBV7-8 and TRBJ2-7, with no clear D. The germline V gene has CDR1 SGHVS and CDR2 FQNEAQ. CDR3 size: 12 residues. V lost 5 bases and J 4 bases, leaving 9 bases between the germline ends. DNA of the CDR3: TGTGCCAGCAGCCTACCCCCATACGAGCAGTACTTC. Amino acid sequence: CASSLPPYEQYF. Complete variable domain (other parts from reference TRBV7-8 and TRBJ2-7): GAGVSQSPRYKVAKRGQDVALRCDPISGHVSLFWYQQALGQGPEFLTYFQNEAQLDKSGLPSDRFFAERPEGSVSTLKIQRTQQEDSAVYLCASSLPPYEQYFGPGTRLTVT.

The CDR3 DNA sequence: TGTGCCAGCAGTTACTACAGGGATAGCAATCAGCCCCAGCATTTT. Its protein is CASSYYRDSNQPQHF. The chain has TRBV6-6 and TRBJ1-5, with D perhaps matching TRBD1 (6 bases). Per germline, CDR1 MNHNY and CDR2 SVGAGI (reference sequence). Trimming removed 1 base from V and 0 bases from J, with 7 bases in between. CDR3 length: 15 residues.

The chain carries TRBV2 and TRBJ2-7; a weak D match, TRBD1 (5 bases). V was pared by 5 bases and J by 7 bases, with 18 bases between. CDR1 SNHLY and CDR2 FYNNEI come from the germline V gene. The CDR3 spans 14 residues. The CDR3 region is CASSYTGYTGEQYF. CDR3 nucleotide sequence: TGTGCCAGCAGTTATACAGGATATACTGGAGAGCAGTACTTC. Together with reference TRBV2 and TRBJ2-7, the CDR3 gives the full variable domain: EPEVTQTPSHQVTQMGQEVILRCVPISNHLYFYWYRQILGQKVEFLVSFYNNEISEKSEIFDDQFSVERPDGSNFTLKIRSTKLEDSAMYFCASSYTGYTGEQYFGPGTRLTVT.

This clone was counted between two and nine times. CDR3 loop: CASHGRAGEGGYTF. DNA of the CDR3: TGTGCCAGCCACGGGAGGGCAGGGGAAGGTGGCTACACCTTC. The rearrangement joins TRBV27 to TRBJ1-2; D possibly corresponds to TRBD1 (6 bases). CDR3 length equals 14 residues. Germline-derived CDR1 and CDR2 are MNHEY and SMNVEV (reference sequence). With 8 bases removed from V and 7 bases from J, the gap between germline ends came to 20 bases.

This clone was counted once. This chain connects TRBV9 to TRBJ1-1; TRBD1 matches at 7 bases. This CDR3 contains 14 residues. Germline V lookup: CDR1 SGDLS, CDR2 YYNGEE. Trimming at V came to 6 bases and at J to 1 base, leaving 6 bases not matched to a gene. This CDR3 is CASTDQGGNTEAFF. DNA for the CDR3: TGTGCCAGCACCGACCAGGGGGGGAACACTGAAGCTTTCTTT.

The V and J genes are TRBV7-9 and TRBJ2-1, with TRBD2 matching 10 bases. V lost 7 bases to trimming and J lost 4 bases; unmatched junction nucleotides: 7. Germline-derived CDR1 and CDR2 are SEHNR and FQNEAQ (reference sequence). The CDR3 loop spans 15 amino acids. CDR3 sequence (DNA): TGTGCCAGCAACAAAGCGGGGGGGCTTTACAATGAGCAGTTCTTC. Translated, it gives CASNKAGGLYNEQFF.

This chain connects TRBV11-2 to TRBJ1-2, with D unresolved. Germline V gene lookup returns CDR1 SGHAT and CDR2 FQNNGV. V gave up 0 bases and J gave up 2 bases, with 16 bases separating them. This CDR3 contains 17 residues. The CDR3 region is CASSLDSYSGTNYGYTF. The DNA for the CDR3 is TGTGCCAGCAGCTTAGACTCGTACAGCGGAACCAACTATGGCTACACCTTC.

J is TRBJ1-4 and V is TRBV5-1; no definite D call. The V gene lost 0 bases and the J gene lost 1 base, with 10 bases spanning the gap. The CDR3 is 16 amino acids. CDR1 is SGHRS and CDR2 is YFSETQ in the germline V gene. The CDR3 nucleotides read TGCGCCAGCAGCTTGGCGGGCGGAGGAACTAATGAAAAACTGTTTTTT. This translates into CASSLAGGGTNEKLFF.

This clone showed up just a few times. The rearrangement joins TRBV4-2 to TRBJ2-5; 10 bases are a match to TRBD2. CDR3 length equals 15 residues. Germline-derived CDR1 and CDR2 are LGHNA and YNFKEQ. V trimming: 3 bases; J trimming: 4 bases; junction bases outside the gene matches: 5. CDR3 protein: CASSHSGGASETQYF. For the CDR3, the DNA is TGTGCCAGCAGCCACAGCGGGGGGGCGTCAGAGACCCAGTACTTC.

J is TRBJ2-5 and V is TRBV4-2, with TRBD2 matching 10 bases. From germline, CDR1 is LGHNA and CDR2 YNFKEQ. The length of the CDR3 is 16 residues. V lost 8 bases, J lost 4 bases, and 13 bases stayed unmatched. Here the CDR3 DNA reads TGTGCCAGCGCCCCTAGCGGGGGAAGCGGAGGAGAGACCCAGTACTTC. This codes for CASAPSGGSGGETQYF.

The CDR3 reads CASSPGVRLAKNIQYF. In DNA form, the CDR3 reads TGCGCCAGCAGCCCTGGCGTCAGACTAGCCAAAAACATTCAGTACTTC. The chain carries TRBV5-1 and TRBJ2-4; D unresolved. Trimming pared 4 bases from V and 0 bases from J, leaving 14 bases between. Germline V gene sequence: CDR1 SGHRS, CDR2 YFSETQ. There are 16 residues in the CDR3.

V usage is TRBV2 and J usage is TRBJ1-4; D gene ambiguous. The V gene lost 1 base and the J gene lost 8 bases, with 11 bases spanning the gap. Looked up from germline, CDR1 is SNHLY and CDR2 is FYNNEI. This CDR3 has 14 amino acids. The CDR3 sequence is CASSEDSLLEKLFF. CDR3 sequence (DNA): TGTGCCAGCAGTGAAGACAGTCTTCTCGAAAAACTGTTTTTT.

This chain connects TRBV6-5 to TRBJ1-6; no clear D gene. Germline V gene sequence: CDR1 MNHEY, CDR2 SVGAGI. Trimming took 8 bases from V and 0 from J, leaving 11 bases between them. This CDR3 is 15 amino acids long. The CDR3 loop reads CASRAAFSYNSPLHF. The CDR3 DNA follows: TGTGCCAGCCGCGCGGCCTTCTCCTATAATTCACCCCTCCACTTT.

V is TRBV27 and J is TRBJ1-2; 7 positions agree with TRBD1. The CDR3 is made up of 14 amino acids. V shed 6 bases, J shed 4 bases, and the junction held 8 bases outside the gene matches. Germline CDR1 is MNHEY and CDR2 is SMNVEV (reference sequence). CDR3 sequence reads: CASRPGQTLYGYTF. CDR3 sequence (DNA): TGTGCCAGCAGACCGGGACAGACACTCTATGGCTACACCTTC.

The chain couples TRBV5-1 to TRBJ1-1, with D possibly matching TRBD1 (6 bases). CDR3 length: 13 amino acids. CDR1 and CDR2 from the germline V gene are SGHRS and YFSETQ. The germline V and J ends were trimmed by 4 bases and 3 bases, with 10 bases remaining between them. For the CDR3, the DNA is TGCGCCAGCAGCCTAGGACAGTACACTGAAGCTTTCTTT. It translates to CASSLGQYTEAFF.

CDR3 coding DNA: TGTGCCAGCCAGGGACAGGAAAAACTGTTTTTT. Translating gives CASQGQEKLFF. The rearrangement uses TRBV6-5 and TRBJ1-4, with 7 positions matching TRBD1. The CDR3 has 11 amino acids. The trim removed 8 bases at V and 8 bases at J, leaving 2 bases unmatched. The germline V gene has CDR1 MNHEY and CDR2 SVGAGI.

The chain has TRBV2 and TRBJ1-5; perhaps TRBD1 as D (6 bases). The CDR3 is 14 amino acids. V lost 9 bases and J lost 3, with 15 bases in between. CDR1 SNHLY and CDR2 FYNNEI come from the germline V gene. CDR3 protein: CASNMGGHNQPQHF. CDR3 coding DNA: TGTGCCAGTAATATGGGGGGGCACAATCAGCCCCAGCATTTT.

The CDR3 spells CASSEQGASEKLFF. As DNA, the CDR3 is TGTGCCAGCAGTGAACAGGGGGCGAGTGAAAAACTGTTTTTT. The V gene is TRBV6-1, the J gene TRBJ1-4; 8 positions agree with TRBD1. The CDR3 covers 14 residues. The V gene end was trimmed by 2 bases and the J gene end by 7 bases; junction bases not matched to a gene: 3. Germline V lookup: CDR1 MNHNS, CDR2 SASEGT.

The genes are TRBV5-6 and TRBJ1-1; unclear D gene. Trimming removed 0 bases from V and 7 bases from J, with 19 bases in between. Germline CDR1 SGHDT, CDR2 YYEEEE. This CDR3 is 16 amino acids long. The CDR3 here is CASSLVRANLFGEAFF. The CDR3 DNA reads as TGTGCCAGCAGCTTGGTGCGGGCGAACCTATTTGGTGAAGCTTTCTTT.